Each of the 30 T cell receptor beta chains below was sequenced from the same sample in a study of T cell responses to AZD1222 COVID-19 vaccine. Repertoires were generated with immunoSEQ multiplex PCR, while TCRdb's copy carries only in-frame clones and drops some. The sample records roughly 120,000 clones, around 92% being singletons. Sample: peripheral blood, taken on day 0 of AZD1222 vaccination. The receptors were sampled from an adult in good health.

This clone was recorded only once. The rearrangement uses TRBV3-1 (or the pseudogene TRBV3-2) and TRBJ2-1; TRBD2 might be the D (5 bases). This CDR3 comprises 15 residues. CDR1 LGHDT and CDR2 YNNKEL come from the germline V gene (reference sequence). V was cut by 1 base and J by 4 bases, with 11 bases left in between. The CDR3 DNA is TGTGCCAGCAGCCAAGGAGGAGGCGGGTACAATGAGCAGTTCTTC. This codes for CASSQGGGGYNEQFF.

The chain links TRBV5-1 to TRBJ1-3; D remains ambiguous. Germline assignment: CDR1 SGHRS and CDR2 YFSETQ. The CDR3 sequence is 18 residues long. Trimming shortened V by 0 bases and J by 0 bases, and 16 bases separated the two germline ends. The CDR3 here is CASSLVDRSMYSGNTIYF. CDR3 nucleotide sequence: TGCGCCAGCAGCTTGGTGGATCGTTCTATGTACTCTGGAAACACCATATATTTT. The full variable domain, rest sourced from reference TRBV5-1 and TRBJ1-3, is KAGVTQTPRYLIKTRGQQVTLSCSPISGHRSVSWYQQTPGQGLQFLFEYFSETQRNKGNFPGRFSGRQFSNSRSEMNVSTLELGDSALYLCASSLVDRSMYSGNTIYFGEGSWLTVV.

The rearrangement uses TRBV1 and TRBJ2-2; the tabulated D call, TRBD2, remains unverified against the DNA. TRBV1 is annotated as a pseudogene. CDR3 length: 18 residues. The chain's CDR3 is CTSSQNHPGLPNTGELFF. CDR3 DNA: TGCACCAGCAGCCAAAATCACCCGGGACTACCAAACACCGGGGAGCTGTTTTTT.

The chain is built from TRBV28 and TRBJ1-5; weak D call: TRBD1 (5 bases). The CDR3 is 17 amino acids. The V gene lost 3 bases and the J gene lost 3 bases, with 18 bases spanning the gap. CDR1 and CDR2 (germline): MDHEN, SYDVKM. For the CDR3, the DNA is TGTGCCAGCAGTTTTACAGGTTATCAGATTCCCAATCAGCCCCAGCATTTT. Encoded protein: CASSFTGYQIPNQPQHF.

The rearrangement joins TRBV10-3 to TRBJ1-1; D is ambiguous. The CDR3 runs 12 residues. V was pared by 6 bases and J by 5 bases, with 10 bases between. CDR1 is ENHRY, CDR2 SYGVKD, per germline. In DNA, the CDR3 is TGTGCCATCAGGGCGTTAGGGACTGAAGCTTTCTTT. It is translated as CAIRALGTEAFF.

CDR3: CASSIASSLYEQYF. The DNA for the CDR3 is TGTGCCAGTAGTATAGCCAGCAGCCTATACGAGCAGTACTTC. This chain joins TRBV19 and TRBJ2-7, with D uncertain. Trimming stripped 1 base from V and 4 bases from J, with 11 bases between. This CDR3 is 14 amino acids long. CDR1 is LNHDA and CDR2 is SQIVND in the germline V gene (reference sequence).

The CDR3: CATSPGGSTTDTQYF. DNA for the CDR3: TGTGCCACCAGCCCAGGAGGTAGTACCACAGATACGCAGTATTTT. The V call is TRBV15, the J call TRBJ2-3, with TRBD2 as a possible D gene (5 bases). The ends were cut back, 5 bases at V and 2 bases at J, with 14 bases in the middle. The CDR3 is made up of 15 amino acids. Per germline, CDR1 LNHNV and CDR2 YYDKDF (reference sequence).

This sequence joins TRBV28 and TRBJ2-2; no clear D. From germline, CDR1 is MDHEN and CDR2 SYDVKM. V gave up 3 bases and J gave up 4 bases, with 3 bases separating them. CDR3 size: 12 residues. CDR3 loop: CASSFPTGELFF. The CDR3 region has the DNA TGTGCCAGCAGTTTCCCCACCGGGGAGCTGTTTTTT.

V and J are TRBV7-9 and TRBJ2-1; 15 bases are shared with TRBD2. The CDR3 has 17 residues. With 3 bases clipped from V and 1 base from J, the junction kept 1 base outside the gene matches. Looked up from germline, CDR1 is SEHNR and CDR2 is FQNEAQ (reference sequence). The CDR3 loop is CASSFGLAGGSYNEQFF. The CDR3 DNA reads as TGTGCCAGCAGCTTCGGACTAGCGGGAGGGTCCTACAATGAGCAGTTCTTC.

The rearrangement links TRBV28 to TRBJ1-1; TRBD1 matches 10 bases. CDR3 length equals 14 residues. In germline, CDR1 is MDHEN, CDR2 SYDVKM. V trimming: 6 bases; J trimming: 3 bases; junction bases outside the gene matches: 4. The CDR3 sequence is CASRIGTGDTEAFF. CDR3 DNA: TGTGCCAGCAGAATCGGGACAGGGGACACTGAAGCTTTCTTT.

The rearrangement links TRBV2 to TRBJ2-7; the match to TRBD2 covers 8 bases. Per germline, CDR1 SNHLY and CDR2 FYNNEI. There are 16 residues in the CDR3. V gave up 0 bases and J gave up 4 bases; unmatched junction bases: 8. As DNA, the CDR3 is TGTGCCAGCAGTGAAGCAACCGGGACTAGTGGATACGAGCAGTACTTC. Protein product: CASSEATGTSGYEQYF.

The CDR3 region is CASSLAGKQYF. DNA of the CDR3: TGTGCCAGCAGTTTAGCAGGGAAGCAGTACTTC. The chain has TRBV28 and TRBJ2-7; a possible D gene is TRBD1 (5 bases). CDR1 is MDHEN, CDR2 SYDVKM, per germline. The CDR3 is 11 amino acids. Trimming shortened V by 2 bases and J by 8 bases, and 7 bases separated the two germline ends.

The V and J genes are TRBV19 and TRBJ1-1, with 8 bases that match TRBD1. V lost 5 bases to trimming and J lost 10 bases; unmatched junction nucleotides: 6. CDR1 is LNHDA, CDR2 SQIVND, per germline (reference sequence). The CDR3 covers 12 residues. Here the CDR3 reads CASSPGQGRAFF. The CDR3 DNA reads TGTGCCAGTAGTCCAGGACAGGGTAGAGCTTTCTTT.

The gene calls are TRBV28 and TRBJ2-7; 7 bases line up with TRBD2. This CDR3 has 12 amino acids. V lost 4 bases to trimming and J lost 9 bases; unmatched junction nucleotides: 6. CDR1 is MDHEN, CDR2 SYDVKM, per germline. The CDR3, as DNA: TGTGCCAGCAGTTGGGGGGGTGTATGGCAGTACTTC. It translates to CASSWGGVWQYF.

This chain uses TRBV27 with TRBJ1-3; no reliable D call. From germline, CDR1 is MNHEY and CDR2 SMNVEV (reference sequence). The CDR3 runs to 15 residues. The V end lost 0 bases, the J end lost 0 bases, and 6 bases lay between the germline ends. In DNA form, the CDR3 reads TGTGCCAGCAGTTTATCACCGACCTCTGGAAACACCATATATTTT. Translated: CASSLSPTSGNTIYF.

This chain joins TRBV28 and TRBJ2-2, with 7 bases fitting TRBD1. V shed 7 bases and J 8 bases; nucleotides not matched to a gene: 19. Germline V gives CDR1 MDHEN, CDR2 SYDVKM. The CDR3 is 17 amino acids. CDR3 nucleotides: TGTGCCAGCAACTCACAGGGGACAGATCTAGGGGAGGGGGAGCTGTTTTTT. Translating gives CASNSQGTDLGEGELFF. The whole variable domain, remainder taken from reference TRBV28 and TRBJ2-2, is DVKVTQSSRYLVKRTGEKVFLECVQDMDHENMFWYRQDPGLGLRLIYFSYDVKMKEKGDIPEGYSVSREKKERFSLILESASTNQTSMYLCASNSQGTDLGEGELFFGEGSRLTVL.

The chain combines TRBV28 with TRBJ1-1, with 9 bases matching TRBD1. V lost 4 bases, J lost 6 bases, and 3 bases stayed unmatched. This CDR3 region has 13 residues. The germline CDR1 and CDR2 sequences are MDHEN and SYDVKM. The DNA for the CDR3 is TGTGCCAGCAGTTCGGGACAGGGATCTGAAGCTTTCTTT. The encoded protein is CASSSGQGSEAFF.

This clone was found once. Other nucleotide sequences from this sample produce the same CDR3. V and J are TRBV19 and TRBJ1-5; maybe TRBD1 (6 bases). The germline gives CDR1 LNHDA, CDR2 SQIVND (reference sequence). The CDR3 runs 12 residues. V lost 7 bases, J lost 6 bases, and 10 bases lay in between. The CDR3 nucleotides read TGTGCCAGTACTCTAGGGGGTCAGCCCCAGCATTTT. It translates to CASTLGGQPQHF.

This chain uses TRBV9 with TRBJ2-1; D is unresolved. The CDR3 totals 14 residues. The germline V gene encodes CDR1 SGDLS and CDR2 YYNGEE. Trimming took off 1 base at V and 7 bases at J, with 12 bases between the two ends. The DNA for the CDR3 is TGTGCCAGCAGCGTAATTGAGGAATCGAATGAGCAGTTCTTC. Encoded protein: CASSVIEESNEQFF.

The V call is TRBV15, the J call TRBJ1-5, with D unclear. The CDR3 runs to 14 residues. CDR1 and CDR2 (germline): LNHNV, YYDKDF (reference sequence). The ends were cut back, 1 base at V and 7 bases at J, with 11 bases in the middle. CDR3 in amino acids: CATSRGGLRQPQHF. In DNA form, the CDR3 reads TGTGCCACCAGCAGAGGCGGGCTAAGGCAGCCCCAGCATTTT.

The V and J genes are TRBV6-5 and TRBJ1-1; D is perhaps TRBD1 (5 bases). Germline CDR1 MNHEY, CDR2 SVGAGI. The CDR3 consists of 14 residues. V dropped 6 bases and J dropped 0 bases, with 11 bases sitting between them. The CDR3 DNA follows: TGTGCCAGCAGCCGGGGGTTCATGAACACTGAAGCTTTCTTT. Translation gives CASSRGFMNTEAFF.

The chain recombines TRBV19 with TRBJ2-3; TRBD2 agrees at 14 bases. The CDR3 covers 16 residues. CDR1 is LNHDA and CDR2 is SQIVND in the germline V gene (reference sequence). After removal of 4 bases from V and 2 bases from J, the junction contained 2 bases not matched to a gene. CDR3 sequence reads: CASSRTSGRSTDTQYF. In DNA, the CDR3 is TGTGCCAGTAGTAGGACTAGCGGGAGGTCCACAGATACGCAGTATTTT.

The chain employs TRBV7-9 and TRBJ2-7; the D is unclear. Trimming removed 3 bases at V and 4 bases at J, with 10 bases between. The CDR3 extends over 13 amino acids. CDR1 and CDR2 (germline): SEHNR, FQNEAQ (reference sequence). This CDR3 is CASSFRTEYEQYF. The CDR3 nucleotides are TGTGCCAGCAGCTTTCGGACCGAATACGAGCAGTACTTC.

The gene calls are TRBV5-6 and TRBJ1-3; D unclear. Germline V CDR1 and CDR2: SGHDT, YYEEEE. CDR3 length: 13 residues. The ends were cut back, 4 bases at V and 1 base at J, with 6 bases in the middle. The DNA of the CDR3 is TGTGCCAGCAGCGAAGGGTCTGGAAACACCATATATTTT. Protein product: CASSEGSGNTIYF.

CDR3 DNA sequence: TGTGCCAGCAGCTCCCCTCTGAAGCCCGCAAGTCGGCCTGGAAACACCATATATTTT. This translates into CASSSPLKPASRPGNTIYF. The genes are TRBV7-9 and TRBJ1-3; no reliable D call. Germline V gives CDR1 SEHNR, CDR2 FQNEAQ (reference sequence). The CDR3 is made up of 19 amino acids. The V end was cut by 4 bases, the J end by 2 bases, with 24 bases between.

The DNA for the CDR3 is TGTGCCAGCGGGACTAGCGGAACCTACGAGCAGTACTTC. Translation gives CASGTSGTYEQYF. The J gene is TRBJ2-7, the V gene TRBV28; 11 bases agree with TRBD2. Losses at the gene ends were 8 bases for V and 2 bases for J; bases not matched to a gene: 2. Germline CDR1 MDHEN, CDR2 SYDVKM. The CDR3 spans 13 residues. The full variable domain, completed using reference TRBV28 and TRBJ2-7, is DVKVTQSSRYLVKRTGEKVFLECVQDMDHENMFWYRQDPGLGLRLIYFSYDVKMKEKGDIPEGYSVSREKKERFSLILESASTNQTSMYLCASGTSGTYEQYFGPGTRLTVT.

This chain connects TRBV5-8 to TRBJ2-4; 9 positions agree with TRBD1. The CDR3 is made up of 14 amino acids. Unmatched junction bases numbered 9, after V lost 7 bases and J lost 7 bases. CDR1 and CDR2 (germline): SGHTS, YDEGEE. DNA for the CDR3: TGTGCCAGCCTCGTGGACAGGGGTACGAACATTCAGTACTTC. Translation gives CASLVDRGTNIQYF.

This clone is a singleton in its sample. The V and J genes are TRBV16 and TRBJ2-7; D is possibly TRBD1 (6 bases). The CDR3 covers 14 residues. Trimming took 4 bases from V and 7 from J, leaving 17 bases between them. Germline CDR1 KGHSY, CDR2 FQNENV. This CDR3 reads CASSLHRDPWEQYF. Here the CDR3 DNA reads TGTGCCAGCAGCCTTCACAGGGATCCGTGGGAGCAGTACTTC.

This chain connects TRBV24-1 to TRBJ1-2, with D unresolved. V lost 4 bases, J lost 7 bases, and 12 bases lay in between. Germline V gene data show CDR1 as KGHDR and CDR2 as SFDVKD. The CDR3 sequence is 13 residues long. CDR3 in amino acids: CATSDPRYPGYTF. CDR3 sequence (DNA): TGTGCCACCAGTGACCCTCGCTATCCTGGCTACACCTTC.

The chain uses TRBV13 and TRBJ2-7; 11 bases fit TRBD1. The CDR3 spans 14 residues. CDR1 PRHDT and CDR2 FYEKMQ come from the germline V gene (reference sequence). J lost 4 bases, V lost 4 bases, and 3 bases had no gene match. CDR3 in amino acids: CASSSGQGGYEQYF. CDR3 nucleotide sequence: TGTGCCAGCAGCTCGGGACAGGGGGGTTACGAGCAGTACTTC. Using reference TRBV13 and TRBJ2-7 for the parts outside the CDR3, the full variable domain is AAGVIQSPRHLIKEKRETATLKCYPIPRHDTVYWYQQGPGQDPQFLISFYEKMQSDKGSIPDRFSAQQFSDYHSELNMSSLELGDSALYFCASSSGQGGYEQYFGPGTRLTVT.